Following are 6 T cell receptor beta chains from one sample sequenced in a study of blood T cells in healthy people across ages (dated by TCRdb to between 2015 and 2016). Receptors were amplified or captured by 5' RACE. For sequencing, an Illumina HiSeq 2500 was employed. The second PCR ran for about 7 to 11 cycles and used a J-beta primer mix along with a sample-barcoded 5' primer. The public reads were reanalyzed by TCRdb: fastp trimming at Q25, MiXCR alignment, in-frame beta chains only. Under each unique CDR3 protein, matching rows form one entry showing the most common genes and DNA. The sample table contains about 1,000,000 distinct CDR3 sequences; only one count was recorded for 35% to 50% of them. Under 20% of the sample is held by the ten biggest clonotypes. Sequencing input: blood. These receptors were obtained from a woman aged 55-69 years in good health.

The chain combines TRBV14 with TRBJ2-4, with 8 nucleotides matching TRBD1. V shed 4 bases and J 6 bases; nucleotides not matched to a gene: 5. The CDR3 totals 14 residues. In germline, CDR1 is SGHDN, CDR2 FVKESK. In DNA, the CDR3 is TGTGCCAGCAGCCGGACAGGGATGGGAAACATTCAGTACTTC. Its translation is CASSRTGMGNIQYF.

The rearrangement joins TRBV11-2 to TRBJ2-7; D may be TRBD2 (6 bases). Germline V gene data show CDR1 as SGHAT and CDR2 as FQNNGV. The length of the CDR3 is 14 residues. The V and J ends lost 5 bases and 4 bases respectively, with 15 bases between them. CDR3 sequence reads: CASSLPVRGYEQYF. For the CDR3, the DNA is TGTGCCAGCAGCCTCCCCGTGCGGGGTTACGAGCAGTACTTC.

This clonotype was found once. The V gene is TRBV15, the J gene TRBJ2-7; D ambiguous. This CDR3 is built from 11 residues. Trimming stripped 1 base from V and 5 bases from J, with 3 bases between. Germline lookup yields CDR1 LNHNV and CDR2 YYDKDF (reference sequence). The CDR3 reads CATSRANEQYF. The CDR3 nucleotides read TGTGCCACCAGCAGAGCGAACGAGCAGTACTTC.

V is TRBV5-1 and J is TRBJ2-5; D is tentatively TRBD1 or TRBD2 (6 bases each). Trimming cost V 5 bases and J 2 bases, with 19 bases left between them. This CDR3 comprises 16 residues. Germline V lookup: CDR1 SGHRS, CDR2 YFSETQ. The CDR3 DNA follows: TGCGCCAGCAGGTCAACGCAGGGGAGGCATCAAGAGACCCAGTACTTC. It translates to CASRSTQGRHQETQYF.

The chain uses TRBV27 and TRBJ2-7; D tentatively reads TRBD1 or TRBD2 (5 bases each). The CDR3 totals 15 residues. The germline CDR1 and CDR2 sequences are MNHEY and SMNVEV (reference sequence). V was cut by 0 bases and J by 3 bases, with 12 bases left in between. The CDR3 here is CASSLSIGDLYEQYF. CDR3 nucleotides: TGTGCCAGCAGTTTATCGATCGGGGACCTCTACGAGCAGTACTTC.

This clonotype appeared a few times. This sequence joins TRBV29-1 and TRBJ2-2; TRBD2 agrees at 13 bases. This CDR3 has 15 residues. J gave up 6 bases and V 5 bases, and 6 bases lay outside the gene matches. Germline-derived CDR1 and CDR2 are SQVTM and ANQGSEA. CDR3 protein: CSVRILAGGSGELFF. For the CDR3, the DNA is TGCAGCGTTCGAATACTAGCGGGAGGGTCCGGGGAGCTGTTTTTT.